These T cell receptor beta chains were read from a single sample in a study of CD8 T cells in ankylosing spondylitis. TCRdb reprocessed the 5' RACE reads with MiXCR, giving one entry per CDR3 protein. Here the sample spans about 220,000 distinct CDR3 sequences, approximately 7.4% being singletons. Input material: blood, either unsorted or a sorted T cell fraction (not recorded which). The receptors come from a male donor with ankylosing spondylitis. Both conserved end residues are part of each CDR3. The D gene is left open where the match is weak. Expanded clones are given a class, and other clones once, few, many or no size at all.

CDR3 DNA	CDR3 protein	clone size	J gene	V gene	D gene
TGTGCCAGCAGGACGGGACGGATGAACACCGGGGAGCTGTTTTTT	CASRTGRMNTGELFF	NA	TRBJ2-2	TRBV6-2/TRBV6-3	NA
TGTGCCAGCAGTATTGAGAGCTCCTATAATTCACCCCTCCACTTT	CASSIESSYNSPLHF	NA	TRBJ1-6	TRBV25-1	NA
TGCAGTGCTAGAGGCGATGGAGCGACAGTGTACGAGCAGTACTTC	CSARGDGATVYEQYF	many	TRBJ2-7	TRBV20-1	NA
TGCGCCAGCAGCTTGTCCCCGATCTATGGCTACACCTTC	CASSLSPIYGYTF	many	TRBJ1-2	TRBV5-1	NA
NA	CSASWGLGTFF	few	TRBJ1-1	TRBV20-1	NA
TGTGCCAGCAGCCAAGATACGGGGGGTGGACAGCCCCAGCATTTT	CASSQDTGGGQPQHF	NA	TRBJ1-5	TRBV3-1	NA
TGTGCCAGCAGTTACTCGACGCCCAGAGATGGCTACACCTTC	CASSYSTPRDGYTF	many	TRBJ1-2	TRBV6-2/TRBV6-3	NA
TGTGCCAGCAGTTACGTCGGGGTGACTGAAGCTTTCTTT	CASSYVGVTEAFF	many	TRBJ1-1	TRBV6-2/TRBV6-3	NA
TGTGCCAGCAGCTCACGGACGGTTAGCTCTGGAAACACCATATATTTT	CASSSRTVSSGNTIYF	many	TRBJ1-3	TRBV9	NA
TGTGCCAGCAGTTACGACGAAGCCAACACCTACGAGCAGTACTTC	CASSYDEANTYEQYF	NA	TRBJ2-7	TRBV6-2/TRBV6-3	NA
TGCGCCAGCAGCCAAGGACAGGGTAACTACGAGCAGTACTTC	CASSQGQGNYEQYF	many	TRBJ2-7	TRBV4-3	TRBD1